The present T cell receptor (beta chain) was sequenced within a study of cytomegalovirus exposure and HLA in healthy donors. Overall study results and limits: A few of the chains that were CMV-associated were confirmed in vitro to be specific for CMV antigens. What a later analysis reportedly showed was that an Asian-associated ancestry cluster had fewer N-insertions than the approximately 720-donor mean.

Regarding this clone: Its antigen remains unknown.

CDR1 GTSNPN and CDR2 SVGIG come from the germline V gene (reference sequence). The CDR3 loop spans 13 amino acids. Trimming left V 0 bases short and J 8 bases short, with 10 bases between. 13 Jbeta primers and 60 Vbeta primers were used for the PCR. Repertoires were generated with immunoSEQ multiplex PCR, while TCRdb's copy carries only in-frame clones and drops some. The profile covers 200,000 to 250,000 clones, with 70% to 85% appearing a single time and about 2.5% taken by the ten largest. V usage is TRBV30 and J usage is TRBJ1-4; D unclear. The receptor's source is a woman aged 55-69 years in good health and CMV-seropositive. The specimen was PBMCs. CDR3 in DNA: TGTGCCTGGAGTGTACGGTGGAGGGAAAAACTGTTTTTT. This translates into CAWSVRWREKLFF.